Detailed here is one TCR beta chain. What it binds is not known. These data are taken from a study of shared clonotypes between healthy human individuals. Study-wide background: Samples came from a couple of female and a few male donors aged 18 to 49.

Profiled with immunoSEQ multiplex PCR; TCRdb holds only in-frame clones, not every one. The sample carries about a million clones, roughly 80% recorded once. Broader study findings: A generally larger estimated richness was seen in naive subsets than in memory subsets. A handful of donors shared about 5% of their naive CD4 clonotypes. Despite large depth, rarefaction showed incomplete sorted-subset sequencing.

The CDR3 has 14 residues. Germline V lookup: CDR1 MGHRA, CDR2 YSYEKL. Trimming removed 2 bases from V and 2 bases from J, with 10 bases in between. The rearrangement joins TRBV4-1 to TRBJ2-7; TRBD1 might be the D (5 bases). The source material was memory CD4+ T cells sorted from blood. Subset described: CD45RA-negative fraction. This receptor was obtained from a man aged 18 to 35 in good health. CDR3 nucleotides: TGCGCCAGCAGCCAAATCGGACAAGCCTACGAGCAGTACTTC. It translates to CASSQIGQAYEQYF.